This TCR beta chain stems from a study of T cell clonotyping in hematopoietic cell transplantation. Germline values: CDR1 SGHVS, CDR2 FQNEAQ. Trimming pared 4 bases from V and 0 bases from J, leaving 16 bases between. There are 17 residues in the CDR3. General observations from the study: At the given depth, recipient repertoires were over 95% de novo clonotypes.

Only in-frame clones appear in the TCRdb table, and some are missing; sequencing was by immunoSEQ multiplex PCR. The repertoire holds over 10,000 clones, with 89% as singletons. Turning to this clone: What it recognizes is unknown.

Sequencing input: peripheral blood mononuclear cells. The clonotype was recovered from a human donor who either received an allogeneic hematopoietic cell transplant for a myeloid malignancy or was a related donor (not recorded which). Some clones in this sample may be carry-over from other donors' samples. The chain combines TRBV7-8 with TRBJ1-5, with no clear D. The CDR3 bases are TGTGCCAGCAGCTCTGGACTCAGCCCCCATAGCAATCAGCCCCAGCATTTT. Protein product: CASSSGLSPHSNQPQHF.